The clone carrying this T cell receptor beta chain was counted many times. The antigen remains undetermined. This entry belongs to a study of T cells after yellow fever vaccination. Study information: Those fractions that held only low numbers of cells were prepared using the SMART-Seq v4 Ultra Low Input RNA kit. Study-level findings and limits: FACS-sorted repertoires could harbor abundant contaminating bulk-population clonotypes. There was a small share of clonotypes that showed up in both the CD4 and CD8 compartments. Most primary-vaccination clones recurred post-booster (approximately 96% CD4, over 70% CD8).

V lost 1 base to trimming and J lost 1 base, with 10 bases between them. The germline V gene encodes CDR1 SGHTA and CDR2 FQGNSA. The CDR3 has 16 residues. TCRdb redid the calling of the 5' RACE reads with MiXCR, one entry per CDR3 protein. The sample has some 340,000 distinct CDR3 sequences, about 11% seen once. This sequence was found in a man younger than 35 who received the YFV17D yellow fever vaccine. The J gene is TRBJ2-2, the V gene TRBV7-2, with D unresolved. The input for sequencing was CD4+ T cells sorted from PBMCs, taken 45 days after the yellow fever booster vaccination. Here the CDR3 reads CASSLVSTVNTGELFF. The CDR3 nucleotides are TGTGCCAGCAGCTTAGTGTCCACGGTGAACACCGGGGAGCTGTTTTTT.